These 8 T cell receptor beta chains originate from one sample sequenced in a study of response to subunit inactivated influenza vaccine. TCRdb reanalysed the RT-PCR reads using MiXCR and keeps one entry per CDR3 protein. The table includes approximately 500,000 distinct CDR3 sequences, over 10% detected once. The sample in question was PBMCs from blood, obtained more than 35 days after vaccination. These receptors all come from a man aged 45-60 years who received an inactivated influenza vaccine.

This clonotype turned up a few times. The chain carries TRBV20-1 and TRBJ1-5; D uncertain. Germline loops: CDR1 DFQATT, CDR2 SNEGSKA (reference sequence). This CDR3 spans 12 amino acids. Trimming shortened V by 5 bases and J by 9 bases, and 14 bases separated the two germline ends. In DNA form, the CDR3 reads TGCAGTGCTCTGGAAACGGTGTCGCCCCAGCATTTT. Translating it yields CSALETVSPQHF.

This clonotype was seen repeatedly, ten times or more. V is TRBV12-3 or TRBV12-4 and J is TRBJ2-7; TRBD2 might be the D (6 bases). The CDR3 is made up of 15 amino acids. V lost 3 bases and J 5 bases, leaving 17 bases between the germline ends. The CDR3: CASSFSLPSAHEQYF. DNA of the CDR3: TGTGCCAGCAGTTTTAGTCTCCCTAGCGCCCACGAGCAGTACTTC.

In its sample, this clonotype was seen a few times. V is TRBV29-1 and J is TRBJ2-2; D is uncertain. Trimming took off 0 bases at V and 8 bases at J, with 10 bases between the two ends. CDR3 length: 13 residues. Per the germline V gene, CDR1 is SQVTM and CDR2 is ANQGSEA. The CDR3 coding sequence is TGCAGCGTTGAAGATGGAAGATTAGGGGAGCTGTTTTTT. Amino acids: CSVEDGRLGELFF.

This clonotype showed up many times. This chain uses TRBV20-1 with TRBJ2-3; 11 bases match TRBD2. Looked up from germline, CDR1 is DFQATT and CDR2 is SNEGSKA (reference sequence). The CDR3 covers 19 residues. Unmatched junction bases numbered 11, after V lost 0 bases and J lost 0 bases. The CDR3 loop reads CSARDRGTSGALSTDTQYF. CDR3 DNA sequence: TGCAGTGCTAGAGATCGCGGGACTAGCGGAGCCCTTAGCACAGATACGCAGTATTTT.

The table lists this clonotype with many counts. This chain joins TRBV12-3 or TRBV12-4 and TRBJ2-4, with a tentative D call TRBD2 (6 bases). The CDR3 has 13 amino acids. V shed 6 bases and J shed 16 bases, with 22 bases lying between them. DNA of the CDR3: TGTGCCAGCAGCCCGATTAAGGCGGGACTCGCCTACTTC. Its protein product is CASSPIKAGLAYF.

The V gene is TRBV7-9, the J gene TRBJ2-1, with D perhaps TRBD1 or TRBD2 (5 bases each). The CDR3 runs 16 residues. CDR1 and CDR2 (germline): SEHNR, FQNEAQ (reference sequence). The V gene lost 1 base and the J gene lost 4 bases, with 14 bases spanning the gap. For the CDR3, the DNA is TGTGCCAGCAGCTTAGATGGGACCAACACGTACAATGAGCAGTTCTTC. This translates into CASSLDGTNTYNEQFF.

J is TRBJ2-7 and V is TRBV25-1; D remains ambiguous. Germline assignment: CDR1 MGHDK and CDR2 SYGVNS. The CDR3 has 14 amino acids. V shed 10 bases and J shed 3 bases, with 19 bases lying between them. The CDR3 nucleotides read TGTGCCATCACCCCTGAGCTCCACTGCTACGAGCAGTACTTC. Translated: CAITPELHCYEQYF.

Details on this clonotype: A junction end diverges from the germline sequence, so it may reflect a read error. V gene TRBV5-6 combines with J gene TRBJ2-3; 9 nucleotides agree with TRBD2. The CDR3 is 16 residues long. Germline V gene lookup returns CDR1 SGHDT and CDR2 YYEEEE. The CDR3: CASSFISGSFTDTHYF. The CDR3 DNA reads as TGTGCCAGCAGCTTTATTAGCGGGAGTTTCACAGATACGCATTATTTT.